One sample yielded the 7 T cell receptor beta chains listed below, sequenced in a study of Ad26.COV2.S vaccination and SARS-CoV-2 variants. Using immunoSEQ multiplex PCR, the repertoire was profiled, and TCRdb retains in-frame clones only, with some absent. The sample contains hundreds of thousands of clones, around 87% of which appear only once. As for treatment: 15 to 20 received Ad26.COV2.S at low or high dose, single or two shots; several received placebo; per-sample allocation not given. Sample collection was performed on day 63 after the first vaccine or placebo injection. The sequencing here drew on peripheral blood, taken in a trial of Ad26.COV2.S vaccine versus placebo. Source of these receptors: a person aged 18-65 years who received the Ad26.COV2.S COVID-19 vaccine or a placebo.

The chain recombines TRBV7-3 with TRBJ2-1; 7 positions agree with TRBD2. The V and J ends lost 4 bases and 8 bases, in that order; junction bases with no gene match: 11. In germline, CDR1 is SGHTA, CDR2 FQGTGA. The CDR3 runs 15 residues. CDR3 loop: CASSSLGGETYEQFF. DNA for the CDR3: TGTGCCAGCAGCTCCCTGGGGGGGGAAACCTATGAGCAGTTCTTC.

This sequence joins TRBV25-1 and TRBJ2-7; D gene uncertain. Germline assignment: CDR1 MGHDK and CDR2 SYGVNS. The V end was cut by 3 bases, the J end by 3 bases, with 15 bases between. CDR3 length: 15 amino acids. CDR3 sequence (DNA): TGTGCCAGCAGTGACCGAACCTCCAGGTTCTACGAGCAGTACTTC. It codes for CASSDRTSRFYEQYF.

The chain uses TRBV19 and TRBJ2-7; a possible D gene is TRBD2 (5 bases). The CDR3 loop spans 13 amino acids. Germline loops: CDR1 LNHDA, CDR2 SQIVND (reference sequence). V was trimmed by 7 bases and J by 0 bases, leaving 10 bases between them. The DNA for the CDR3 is TGTGCCAGTACCCAACTAGGCTCCTACGAGCAGTACTTC. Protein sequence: CASTQLGSYEQYF.

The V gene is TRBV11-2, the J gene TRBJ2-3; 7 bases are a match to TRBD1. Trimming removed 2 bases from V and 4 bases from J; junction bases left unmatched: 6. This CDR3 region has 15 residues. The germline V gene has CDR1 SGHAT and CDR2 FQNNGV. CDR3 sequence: CASSLTGQVADTQYF. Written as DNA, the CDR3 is TGTGCCAGCAGCTTAACTGGACAGGTGGCAGATACGCAGTATTTT.

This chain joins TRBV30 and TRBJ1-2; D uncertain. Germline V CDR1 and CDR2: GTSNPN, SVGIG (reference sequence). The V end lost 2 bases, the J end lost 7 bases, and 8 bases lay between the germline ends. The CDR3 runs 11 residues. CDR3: CAWSFRGGYTF. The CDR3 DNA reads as TGTGCCTGGAGTTTCCGTGGTGGCTACACCTTC.

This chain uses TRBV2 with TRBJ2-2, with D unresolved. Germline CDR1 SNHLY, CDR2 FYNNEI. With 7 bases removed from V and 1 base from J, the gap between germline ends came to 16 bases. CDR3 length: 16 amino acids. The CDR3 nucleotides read TGTGCCAGCACCGAAGAGTCAGGAGTGAACACCGGGGAGCTGTTTTTT. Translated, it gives CASTEESGVNTGELFF.

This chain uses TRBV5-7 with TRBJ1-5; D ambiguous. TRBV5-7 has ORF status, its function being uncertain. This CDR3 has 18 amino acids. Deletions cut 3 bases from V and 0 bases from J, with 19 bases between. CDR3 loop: CASSSVHSLQYSNQPQHF. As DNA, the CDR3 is TGTGCCAGCAGCTCTGTCCACTCCCTACAGTATAGCAATCAGCCCCAGCATTTT.